Sequencing of this T cell receptor (beta chain) was carried out in a study of immune cell composition in non-small cell lung cancer. Notes on the study in general: Tumour TCR-beta clonality showed no significant link to smoking pack-years. It was not proven that tumour-reactive clones equal dominant tumour-associated clones.

Genomic DNA came from frozen unsorted single-cell suspensions. TCRdb keeps only in-frame clones here, not all; method: immunoSEQ multiplex PCR. The repertoire has about 5,200 clones, less than 75% of them found once; the top ten carry about 10%. In the case of this clone: Its antigen is undetermined.

J gave up 7 bases and V 5 bases, and 8 bases lay outside the gene matches. The germline CDR1 and CDR2 sequences are SNHLY and FYNNEI. The CDR3 has 16 residues. This clonotype was obtained from a human donor with non-small cell lung cancer. The chain recombines TRBV2 with TRBJ2-2; 12 bases map to TRBD1. Material: lung tumor tissue. The CDR3 DNA sequence: TGTGCCAGCAGTCGTTCCGGGACAGGGGGCGTCGGGGAGCTGTTTTTT. Its protein is CASSRSGTGGVGELFF. Looking up the rest from reference TRBV2 and TRBJ2-2 gives the full variable domain: EPEVTQTPSHQVTQMGQEVILRCVPISNHLYFYWYRQILGQKVEFLVSFYNNEISEKSEIFDDQFSVERPDGSNFTLKIRSTKLEDSAMYFCASSRSGTGGVGELFFGEGSRLTVL.